This TCR beta chain comes out of a study of shared clonotypes between healthy human individuals. Study-wide results and caveats: With several donors compared, approximately 5% of naive CD4 clonotypes were shared.

The donors, all of them Caucasian adults, lived in Nashville, Tennessee. Sequencing used immunoSEQ multiplex PCR; TCRdb keeps in-frame clones, though not all of them. Of about 380,000 clones in the sample, 90% to 98% are singletons; the top ten hold 0.32%. As concerns this clone: Its antigen is not identified.

Per the germline V gene, CDR1 is MNHEY and CDR2 is SMNVEV (reference sequence). The V gene end was trimmed by 6 bases and the J gene end by 2 bases; junction bases not matched to a gene: 20. The CDR3 totals 20 residues. Sequenced input: memory CD8+ T cells sorted from blood. Subset meaning: CD45RO+ cells pooled with CCR7-negative TemRA cells. The receptor was isolated from a man aged 25-45 years in good health. The chain carries TRBV27 and TRBJ2-7, with 12 bases matching TRBD2. In DNA form, the CDR3 reads TGTGCCAGCAGCCTTACTGGGTCGACTAGCGGGAGATTTTCGGCCTACGAGCAGTACTTC. It codes for CASSLTGSTSGRFSAYEQYF.